A single sample gave rise to the 30 T cell receptor beta chains below, sequenced in a study of shared clonotypes between healthy human individuals. Assay: immunoSEQ multiplex PCR; the TCRdb copy retains only in-frame clones and omits some. The data hold about half a million clones, with roughly four fifths observed a single time. Sequenced: PBMCs. These receptors originate from a woman in her thirties or forties in good health. Some clones in this sample may be carry-over from other donors' samples.

V and J are TRBV19 and TRBJ1-3; D is undetermined. Deletions cut 5 bases from V and 7 bases from J, with 15 bases between. Per the germline V gene, CDR1 is LNHDA and CDR2 is SQIVND (reference sequence). This CDR3 region has 14 residues. The CDR3 DNA reads as TGTGCCAGTAGTCCAGTCGGCGGCGGGAACACCATATATTTT. Protein product: CASSPVGGGNTIYF.

The genes are TRBV5-1 and TRBJ2-2; the match to TRBD1 covers 7 bases. The CDR3 totals 16 residues. Germline V gene lookup returns CDR1 SGHRS and CDR2 YFSETQ. V shed 4 bases and J 2 bases; nucleotides not matched to a gene: 8. CDR3 sequence: CASSGSGTVNTGELFF. The CDR3, as DNA: TGCGCCAGCAGCGGCTCCGGGACAGTTAACACCGGGGAGCTGTTTTTT.

This clone has only a few counts. Other DNA sequences in this specimen translate into the identical CDR3. This rearrangement joins TRBV7-3 to TRBJ2-2; no clear D gene. There are 13 residues in the CDR3. Germline V gives CDR1 SGHTA, CDR2 FQGTGA. Trimming took 0 bases from V and 4 from J, leaving 3 bases between them. The CDR3, as DNA: TGTGCCAGCAGCTTAACCGGCACCGGGGAGCTGTTTTTT. This codes for CASSLTGTGELFF.

This clone has only a few counts. This chain connects TRBV18 to TRBJ2-2, with TRBD1 matching over 9 bases. Trimming at V came to 6 bases and at J to 1 base, leaving 3 bases not matched to a gene. This CDR3 region has 15 residues. Germline V lookup: CDR1 KGHSH, CDR2 LQKENI. Here the CDR3 DNA reads TGTGCCAGCTCCCGGGACAGGGAGAACACCGGGGAGCTGTTTTTT. It yields the protein CASSRDRENTGELFF.

The chain combines TRBV7-6 with TRBJ2-7; D is uncertain. There are 13 residues in the CDR3. Germline CDR1 reads SGHVS; CDR2 reads FNYEAQ. Trimming took off 1 base at V and 6 bases at J, with 10 bases between the two ends. The CDR3 here is CASSLVSAAEQYF. As DNA, the CDR3 is TGTGCCAGCAGCTTAGTATCGGCAGCCGAGCAGTACTTC. Drawing the rest from reference TRBV7-6 and TRBJ2-7, the complete variable domain is GAGVSQSPRYKVTKRGQDVALRCDPISGHVSLYWYRQALGQGPEFLTYFNYEAQQDKSGLPNDRFSAERPEGSISTLTIQRTEQRDSAMYRCASSLVSAAEQYFGPGTRLTVT.

The chain has TRBV13 and TRBJ2-1; D may be TRBD1 or TRBD2 (5 bases each). This CDR3 comprises 14 residues. Germline assignment: CDR1 PRHDT and CDR2 FYEKMQ (reference sequence). Trimming shortened V by 4 bases and J by 9 bases, and 16 bases separated the two germline ends. In DNA, the CDR3 is TGTGCCAGCAGCTGGGACGGCACCTTGGGTGAGCAGTTCTTC. Protein sequence: CASSWDGTLGEQFF.

The chain recombines TRBV18 with TRBJ1-2; D is undetermined. CDR3 size: 16 residues. Trimming cost V 2 bases and J 4 bases, with 17 bases left between them. The germline gives CDR1 KGHSH, CDR2 LQKENI. CDR3 nucleotides: TGTGCCAGCTCACCAAATAAAGGGTCGTTTAGCTATGGCTACACCTTC. It encodes CASSPNKGSFSYGYTF.

This chain links TRBV5-1 with TRBJ2-5; 12 bases align to TRBD2. CDR1 SGHRS and CDR2 YFSETQ come from the germline V gene. The V gene end was trimmed by 4 bases and the J gene end by 4 bases; junction bases not matched to a gene: 5. The CDR3 sequence is 15 residues long. The CDR3 bases are TGCGCCAGCAGCACGGGACTAGCGGGTCGAGAGACCCAGTACTTC. Residues: CASSTGLAGRETQYF.

As concerns this clone: A far larger clone is a single base away, which makes a read error likely. The same CDR3 arises from other DNA sequences in this sample as well. The J gene is TRBJ2-5, the V gene TRBV5-4; 9 nucleotides agree with TRBD2. The germline gives CDR1 SGHNT, CDR2 YYREEE (reference sequence). V was clipped by 2 bases and J by 3 bases; unmatched bases: 8. The CDR3 is made up of 16 amino acids. The CDR3 here is CASSFGGRASKETQYF. For the CDR3, the DNA is TGTGCCAGCAGCTTTGGCGGGAGGGCCTCGAAAGAGACCCAGTACTTC.

This clone was detected only once. This rearrangement joins TRBV13 to TRBJ2-7; 15 positions agree with TRBD2. Germline V gene data show CDR1 as PRHDT and CDR2 as FYEKMQ (reference sequence). The CDR3 is made up of 16 amino acids. V lost 5 bases to trimming and J lost 6 bases; unmatched junction nucleotides: 8. This CDR3 is CASSTGTSGRLGEQYF. CDR3 bases: TGTGCCAGCAGCACCGGGACTAGCGGGAGGCTGGGCGAGCAGTACTTC.

The sample holds a few counts of this clone. The V gene is TRBV10-2, the J gene TRBJ2-7; 7 positions agree with TRBD1. This CDR3 has 12 amino acids. The ends lost 6 bases at V and 3 bases at J; junction bases unmatched: 2. Germline CDR1 WSHSY, CDR2 SAAADI. Written as DNA, the CDR3 is TGCGCCAGCAGGGGGGACAGCTACGAGCAGTACTTC. As protein: CASRGDSYEQYF.

Details on this clone: A far larger clone is only one base removed, so a read error is likely. The gene calls are TRBV28 and TRBJ2-7; 7 bases agree with TRBD1. This CDR3 is 16 amino acids long. Per germline, CDR1 MDHEN and CDR2 SYDVKM. The V segment lost 4 bases and the J segment 4 bases; nucleotides outside the gene matches: 13. Here the CDR3 reads CASSSVSGQRWYEQYF. CDR3 in DNA: TGTGCCAGCAGTTCTGTTTCGGGACAGAGATGGTACGAGCAGTACTTC.

The chain carries TRBV4-3 and TRBJ1-2, with D maybe TRBD1 (6 bases). V gave up 4 bases and J gave up 4 bases, with 16 bases separating them. CDR1 LGHNA and CDR2 YSLEER come from the germline V gene. The CDR3 has 15 amino acids. The CDR3 loop is CASSPTLTGPYGYTF. The CDR3 nucleotides read TGCGCCAGCAGCCCCACCCTCACAGGGCCCTATGGCTACACCTTC.

Details on this clone: Other DNA sequences in the sample encode the same CDR3. The rearrangement uses TRBV9 and TRBJ1-3, with D possibly being TRBD1 (5 bases). Germline V gene sequence: CDR1 SGDLS, CDR2 YYNGEE. Trimming stripped 0 bases from V and 3 bases from J, with 7 bases between. This CDR3 is built from 14 residues. CDR3 loop: CASSVGTSGNTIYF. For the CDR3, the DNA is TGTGCCAGCAGCGTAGGGACAAGTGGAAACACCATATATTTT.

As for this clone: This sample also contains other DNA sequences that code for the same CDR3. V and J are TRBV5-1 and TRBJ2-7; 7 bases agree with TRBD1. The CDR3 is 14 amino acids. V shed 0 bases, J shed 2 bases, and the junction held 2 bases outside the gene matches. CDR1 SGHRS and CDR2 YFSETQ come from the germline V gene. The DNA of the CDR3 is TGCGCCAGCAGCTTGGCCCAGGGGGCCTACGAGCAGTACTTC. Translating it yields CASSLAQGAYEQYF.

The genes are TRBV18 and TRBJ2-7; D not certain. Germline V gene sequence: CDR1 KGHSH, CDR2 LQKENI. CDR3 size: 13 residues. The V and J ends lost 3 bases and 6 bases respectively, with 12 bases between them. CDR3 residues: CASSPPTWPEQYF. The CDR3 DNA is TGTGCCAGCTCACCGCCTACATGGCCCGAGCAGTACTTC.

This sequence joins TRBV30 and TRBJ2-2; 14 positions agree with TRBD2. There are 20 residues in the CDR3. The germline V gene has CDR1 GTSNPN and CDR2 SVGIG (reference sequence). V lost 4 bases to trimming and J lost 0 bases; unmatched junction nucleotides: 13. CDR3 protein: CAWKTTSGRAYRSNTGELFF. The CDR3 region has the DNA TGTGCCTGGAAAACGACTAGCGGGAGGGCCTATAGATCGAACACCGGGGAGCTGTTTTTT.

The chain links TRBV9 to TRBJ2-5; perhaps TRBD1 as D (5 bases). The end of the DNA aligns better with TRBJ2-7, so the J call may be wrong. The CDR3 sequence is 14 residues long. Germline assignment: CDR1 SGDLS and CDR2 YYNGEE. CDR3 amino acids: CASSVTADPYEQYF. The CDR3 nucleotides read TGTGCCAGCAGCGTGACAGCTGATCCCTACGAGCAGTACTTC.

This clone was detected a few times. DNA for the CDR3: TGTGCCAGCGTGTTTGGGGACAGACGAAACACTGAAGCTTTCTTT. The encoded protein is CASVFGDRRNTEAFF. V usage is TRBV7-2 and J usage is TRBJ1-1, with 7 bases lining up with TRBD1. Germline V gene data show CDR1 as SGHTA and CDR2 as FQGNSA. V was pared by 8 bases and J by 2 bases, with 11 bases of the junction left unmatched. The CDR3 runs to 15 residues.

This clone was seen only once. Sequence at one end of the junction differs from germline and may be a read error. The chain links TRBV5-1 to TRBJ2-7; TRBD1 aligns across 7 bases. The germline gives CDR1 SGHRS, CDR2 YFSETQ. The CDR3 spans 13 residues. CDR3 amino acids: CASSFRQGLERYF. The CDR3 DNA reads as TGCGCCAGCAGCTTCCGACAGGGTCTCGAGCGGTACTTC.

This chain uses TRBV7-9 with TRBJ1-4; TRBD1 might be the D (5 bases). Between the trimmed V and J ends, which lost 5 bases and 8 bases, there was a span of 18 bases. The CDR3 is 15 amino acids. The germline CDR1 and CDR2 sequences are SEHNR and FQNEAQ (reference sequence). In nucleotides, the CDR3 is TGTGCCAGCAGCGACCGGGGCTCAGAGGGCGAAAAACTGTTTTTT. This translates into CASSDRGSEGEKLFF.

CDR3 protein: CASSLYLRGGEAFF. As DNA, the CDR3 is TGTGCCAGCAGTTTATATTTACGGGGCGGTGAAGCTTTCTTT. The J gene is TRBJ1-1, the V gene TRBV27, with TRBD1 as a possible D gene (5 bases). The ends were cut back, 1 base at V and 7 bases at J, with 13 bases in the middle. The CDR3 loop spans 14 amino acids. Germline CDR1 is MNHEY and CDR2 is SMNVEV (reference sequence).

This clone has a count of ten or more. The chain is built from TRBV11-2 and TRBJ2-1, with TRBD2 matching over 9 bases. This CDR3 contains 16 residues. Germline CDR1 and CDR2: SGHAT and FQNNGV. V was pared by 5 bases and J by 0 bases, with 5 bases of the junction left unmatched. The DNA for the CDR3 is TGTGCCAGCAGCACTAGCGGGTCCAGCTCCTACAATGAGCAGTTCTTC. It is translated as CASSTSGSSSYNEQFF.

V is TRBV7-2 and J is TRBJ2-1, with D perhaps matching TRBD2 (6 bases). Per germline, CDR1 SGHTA and CDR2 FQGNSA. Trimming removed 0 bases from V and 4 bases from J, with 13 bases in between. The CDR3 consists of 16 residues. This CDR3 reads CASSLAGSGVYNEQFF. The CDR3 DNA is TGTGCCAGCAGCTTAGCCGGTAGCGGAGTTTACAATGAGCAGTTCTTC.

The chain recombines TRBV4-1 with TRBJ2-5; unclear D gene. The CDR3 extends over 15 amino acids. Germline CDR1 MGHRA, CDR2 YSYEKL. V was cut by 4 bases and J by 4 bases, with 16 bases left in between. The CDR3 nucleotides read TGCGCCAGCAGCCCCTCACACATGTACCGAGAGACCCAGTACTTC. Amino acids: CASSPSHMYRETQYF.

Note on this clone: Other DNA sequences in the same sample also yield this CDR3. The gene calls are TRBV7-3 and TRBJ2-2, with TRBD2 identical over 15 bases. Germline assignment: CDR1 SGHTA and CDR2 FQGTGA. The J segment lost 5 bases and the V segment lost 2 bases, leaving 0 bases of the junction unmatched. This CDR3 is 16 amino acids long. The CDR3 loop is CASSLGLAGGTGELFF. In DNA form, the CDR3 reads TGTGCCAGCAGCTTAGGACTAGCGGGAGGGACCGGGGAGCTGTTTTTT.

The V gene is TRBV5-6, the J gene TRBJ1-2; D perhaps matches TRBD1 (5 bases). Germline V lookup: CDR1 SGHDT, CDR2 YYEEEE. Trimming removed 0 bases at V and 1 base at J, with 7 bases between. The CDR3 totals 14 residues. The CDR3 nucleotides read TGTGCCAGCAGCTTGGGACAGTATAACTATGGCTACACCTTC. It yields the protein CASSLGQYNYGYTF.

This clone was picked up a small number of times. Other DNA variants within this sample encode the same CDR3. The chain links TRBV6-5 to TRBJ1-1; D not certain. Trimming removed 0 bases from V and 4 bases from J, with 6 bases in between. The CDR3 totals 13 residues. Germline values: CDR1 MNHEY, CDR2 SVGAGI. The DNA of the CDR3 is TGTGCCAGCAGTTACTCTATCAGCACTGAAGCTTTCTTT. It translates to CASSYSISTEAFF.

The V call is TRBV15, the J call TRBJ2-7; the match to TRBD2 covers 12 bases. CDR1 and CDR2 from the germline V gene are LNHNV and YYDKDF (reference sequence). With V trimmed by 0 bases and J by 0 bases, 6 bases remained unmatched. The CDR3 totals 18 residues. The CDR3 sequence is CATSRETSGSPSSYEQYF. CDR3 in DNA: TGTGCCACCAGCAGAGAGACTAGCGGGAGCCCTAGCTCCTACGAGCAGTACTTC.

Only a few counts were recorded for this clone. The gene calls are TRBV5-8 and TRBJ2-1; D remains unclear. The CDR3 covers 13 residues. Germline lookup yields CDR1 SGHTS and CDR2 YDEGEE. Trimming took 2 bases from V and 6 from J, leaving 9 bases between them. CDR3 sequence reads: CASSFVQINEQFF. CDR3 coding DNA: TGTGCCAGCAGCTTTGTACAGATCAATGAGCAGTTCTTC.